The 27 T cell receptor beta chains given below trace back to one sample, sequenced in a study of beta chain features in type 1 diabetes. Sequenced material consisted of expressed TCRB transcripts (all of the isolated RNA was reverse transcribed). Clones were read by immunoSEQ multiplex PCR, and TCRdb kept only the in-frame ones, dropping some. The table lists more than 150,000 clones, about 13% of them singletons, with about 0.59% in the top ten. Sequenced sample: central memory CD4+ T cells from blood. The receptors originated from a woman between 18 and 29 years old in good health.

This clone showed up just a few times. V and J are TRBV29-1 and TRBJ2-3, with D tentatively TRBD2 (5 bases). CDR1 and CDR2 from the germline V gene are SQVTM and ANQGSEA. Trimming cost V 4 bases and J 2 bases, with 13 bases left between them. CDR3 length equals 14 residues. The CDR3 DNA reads TGCAGCGTTGGTCCAGGACTTCACACAGATACGCAGTATTTT. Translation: CSVGPGLHTDTQYF.

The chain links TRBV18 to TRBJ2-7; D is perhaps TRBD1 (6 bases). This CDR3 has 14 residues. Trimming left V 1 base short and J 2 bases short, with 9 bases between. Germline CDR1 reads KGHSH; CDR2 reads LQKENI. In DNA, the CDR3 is TGTGCCAGCTCACCACTAGGACAGACCTACGAGCAGTACTTC. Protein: CASSPLGQTYEQYF. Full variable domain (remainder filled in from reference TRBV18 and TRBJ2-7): NAGVMQNPRHLVRRRGQEARLRCSPMKGHSHVYWYRQLPEEGLKFMVYLQKENIIDESGMPKERFSAEFPKEGPSILRIQQVVRGDSAAYFCASSPLGQTYEQYFGPGTRLTVT.

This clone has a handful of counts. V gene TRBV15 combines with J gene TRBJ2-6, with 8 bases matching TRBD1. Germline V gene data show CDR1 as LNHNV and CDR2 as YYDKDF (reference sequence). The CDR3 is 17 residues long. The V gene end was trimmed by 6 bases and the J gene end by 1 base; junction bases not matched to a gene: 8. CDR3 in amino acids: CATRSRTGTSGANVLTF. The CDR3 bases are TGTGCCACCAGATCTCGGACAGGGACTTCTGGGGCCAACGTCCTGACTTTC.

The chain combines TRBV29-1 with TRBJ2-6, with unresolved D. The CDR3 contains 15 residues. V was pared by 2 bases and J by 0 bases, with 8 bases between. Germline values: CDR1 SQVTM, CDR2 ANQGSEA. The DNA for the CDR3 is TGCAGCGTTGAATTTTGGAGCTCTGGGGCCAACGTCCTGACTTTC. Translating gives CSVEFWSSGANVLTF.

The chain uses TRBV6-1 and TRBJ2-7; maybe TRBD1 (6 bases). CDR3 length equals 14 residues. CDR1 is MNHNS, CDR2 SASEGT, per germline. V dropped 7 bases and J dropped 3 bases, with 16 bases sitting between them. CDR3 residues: CASKLQGPGYEQYF. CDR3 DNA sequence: TGTGCCAGCAAACTACAGGGTCCTGGCTACGAGCAGTACTTC.

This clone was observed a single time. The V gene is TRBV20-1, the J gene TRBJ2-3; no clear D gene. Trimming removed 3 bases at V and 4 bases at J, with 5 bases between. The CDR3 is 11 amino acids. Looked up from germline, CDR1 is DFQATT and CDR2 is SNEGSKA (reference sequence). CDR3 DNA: TGCAGTGCTAGCACACCAGATACGCAGTATTTT. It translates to CSASTPDTQYF.

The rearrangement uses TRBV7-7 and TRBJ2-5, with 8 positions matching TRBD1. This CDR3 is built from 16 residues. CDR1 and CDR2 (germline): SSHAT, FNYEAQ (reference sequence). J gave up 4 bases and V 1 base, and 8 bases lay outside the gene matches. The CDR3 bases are TGTGCCAGCAGCTTAGGGGCAGGGGGCGCGAGAGAGACCCAGTACTTC. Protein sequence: CASSLGAGGARETQYF.

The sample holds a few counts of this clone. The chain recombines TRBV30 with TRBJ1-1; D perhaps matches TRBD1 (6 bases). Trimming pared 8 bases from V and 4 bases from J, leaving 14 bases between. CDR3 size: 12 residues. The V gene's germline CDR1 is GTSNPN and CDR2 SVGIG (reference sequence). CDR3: CAGHRVPTEAFF. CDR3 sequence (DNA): TGTGCCGGGCACAGGGTGCCCACTGAAGCTTTCTTT.

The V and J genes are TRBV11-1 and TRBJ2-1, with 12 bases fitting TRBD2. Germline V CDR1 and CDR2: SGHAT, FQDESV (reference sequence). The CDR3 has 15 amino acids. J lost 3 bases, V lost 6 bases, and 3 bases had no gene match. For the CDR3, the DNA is TGTGCCAGCAGACTGGGACTAGCGGGCTACAATGAGCAGTTCTTC. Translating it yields CASRLGLAGYNEQFF. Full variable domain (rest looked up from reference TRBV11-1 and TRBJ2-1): EAEVAQSPRYKITEKSQAVAFWCDPISGHATLYWYRQILGQGPELLVQFQDESVVDDSQLPKDRFSAERLKGVDSTLKIQPAELGDSAMYLCASRLGLAGYNEQFFGPGTRLTVL.

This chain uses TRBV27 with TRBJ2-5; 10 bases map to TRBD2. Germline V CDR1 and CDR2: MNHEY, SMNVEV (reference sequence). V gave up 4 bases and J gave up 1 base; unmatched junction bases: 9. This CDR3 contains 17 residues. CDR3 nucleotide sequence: TGTGCCAGCAGTTCTCATAAGCTAGCGGGGGCCCAAGAGACCCAGTACTTC. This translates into CASSSHKLAGAQETQYF.

The CDR3, as DNA: TGCGCCAGCAGCCGGTCCCCCGACACTAGCGGGAGGGCCGGGTACAATGAGCAGTTCTTC. Translation: CASSRSPDTSGRAGYNEQFF. The rearrangement links TRBV4-1 to TRBJ2-1; 13 nucleotides align to TRBD2. Germline V lookup: CDR1 MGHRA, CDR2 YSYEKL. J was trimmed by 4 bases and V by 4 bases; bases with no gene match: 16. The CDR3 spans 20 residues.

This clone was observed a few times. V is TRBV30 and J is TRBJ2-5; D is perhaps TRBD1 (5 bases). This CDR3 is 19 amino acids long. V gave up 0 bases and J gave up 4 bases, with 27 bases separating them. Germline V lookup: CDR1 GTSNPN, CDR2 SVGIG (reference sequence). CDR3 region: CAWSVNKGSGWSTGETQYF. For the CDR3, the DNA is TGTGCCTGGAGTGTAAATAAGGGGTCCGGCTGGTCTACGGGAGAGACCCAGTACTTC. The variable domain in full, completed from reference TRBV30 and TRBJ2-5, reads SQTIHQWPATLVQPVGSPLSLECTVEGTSNPNLYWYRQAAGRGLQLLFYSVGIGQISSEVPQNLSASRPQDRQFILSSKKLLLSDSGFYLCAWSVNKGSGWSTGETQYFGPGTRLLVL.

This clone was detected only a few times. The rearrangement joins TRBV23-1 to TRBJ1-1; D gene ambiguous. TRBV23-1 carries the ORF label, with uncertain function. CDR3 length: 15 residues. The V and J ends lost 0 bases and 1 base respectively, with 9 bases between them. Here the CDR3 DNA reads TGCGCCAGCAGTCAATCGCAGGCGGGGAACACTGAAGCTTTCTTT. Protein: CASSQSQAGNTEAFF.

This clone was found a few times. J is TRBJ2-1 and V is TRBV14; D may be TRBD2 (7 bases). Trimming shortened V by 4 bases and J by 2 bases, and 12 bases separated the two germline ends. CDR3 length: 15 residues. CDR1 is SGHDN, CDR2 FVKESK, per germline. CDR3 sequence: CASSRREGAYNEQFF. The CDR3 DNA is TGTGCCAGCAGCCGCAGGGAGGGGGCCTACAATGAGCAGTTCTTC.

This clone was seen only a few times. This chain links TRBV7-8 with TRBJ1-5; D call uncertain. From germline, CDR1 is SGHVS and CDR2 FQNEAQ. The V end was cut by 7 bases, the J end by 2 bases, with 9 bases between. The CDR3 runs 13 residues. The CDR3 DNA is TGTGCCAGCAATGATCCAGGCAATCAGCCCCAGCATTTT. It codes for CASNDPGNQPQHF.

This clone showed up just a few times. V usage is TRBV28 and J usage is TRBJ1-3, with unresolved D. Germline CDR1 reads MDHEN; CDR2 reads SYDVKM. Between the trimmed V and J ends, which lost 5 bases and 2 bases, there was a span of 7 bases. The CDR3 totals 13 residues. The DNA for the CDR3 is TGTGCCAGCAGTGAGGGTACTGGAAACACCATATATTTT. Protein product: CASSEGTGNTIYF. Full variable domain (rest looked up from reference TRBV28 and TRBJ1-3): DVKVTQSSRYLVKRTGEKVFLECVQDMDHENMFWYRQDPGLGLRLIYFSYDVKMKEKGDIPEGYSVSREKKERFSLILESASTNQTSMYLCASSEGTGNTIYFGEGSWLTVV.

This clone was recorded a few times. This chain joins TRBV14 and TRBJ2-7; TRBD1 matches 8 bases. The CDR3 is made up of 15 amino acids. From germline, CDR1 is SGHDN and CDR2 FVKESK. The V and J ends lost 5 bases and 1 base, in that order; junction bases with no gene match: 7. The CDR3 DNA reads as TGTGCCAGCAGCGTCAAAGGGACAGGATCCTACGAGCAGTACTTC. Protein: CASSVKGTGSYEQYF.

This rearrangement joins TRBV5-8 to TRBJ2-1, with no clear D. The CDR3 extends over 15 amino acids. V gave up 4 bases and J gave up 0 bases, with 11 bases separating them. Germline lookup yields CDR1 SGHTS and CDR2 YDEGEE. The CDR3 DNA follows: TGTGCCAGCAGCCGTGCAAGGAGCTCCTACAATGAGCAGTTCTTC. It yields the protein CASSRARSSYNEQFF.

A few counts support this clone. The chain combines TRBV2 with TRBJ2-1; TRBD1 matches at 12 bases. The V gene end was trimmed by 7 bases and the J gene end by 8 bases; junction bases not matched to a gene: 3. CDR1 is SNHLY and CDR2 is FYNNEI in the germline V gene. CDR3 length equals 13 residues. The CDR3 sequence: CASKGQGADEQFF. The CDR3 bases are TGTGCCAGCAAGGGACAGGGGGCCGATGAGCAGTTCTTC.

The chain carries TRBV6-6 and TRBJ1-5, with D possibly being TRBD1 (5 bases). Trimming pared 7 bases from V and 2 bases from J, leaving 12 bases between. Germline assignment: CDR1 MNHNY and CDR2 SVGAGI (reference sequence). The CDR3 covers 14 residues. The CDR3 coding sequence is TGTGCCAGCAAGTCGGGACTGCGCAATCAGCCCCAGCATTTT. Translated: CASKSGLRNQPQHF.

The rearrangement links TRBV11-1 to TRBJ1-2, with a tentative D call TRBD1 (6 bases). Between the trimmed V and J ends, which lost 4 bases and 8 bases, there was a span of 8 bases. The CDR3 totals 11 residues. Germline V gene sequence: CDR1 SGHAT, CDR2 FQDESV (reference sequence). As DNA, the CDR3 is TGTGCCAGCAGCTACAGGGACGGCTACACCTTC. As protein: CASSYRDGYTF.

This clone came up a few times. DNA for the CDR3: TGTGCCTGGGCCTACTACAATGAGCAGTTCTTC. Translating it yields CAWAYYNEQFF. The chain employs TRBV30 and TRBJ2-1, with unresolved D. The CDR3 runs 11 residues. Germline V gene data show CDR1 as GTSNPN and CDR2 as SVGIG (reference sequence). V lost 5 bases and J 3 bases, leaving 5 bases between the germline ends.

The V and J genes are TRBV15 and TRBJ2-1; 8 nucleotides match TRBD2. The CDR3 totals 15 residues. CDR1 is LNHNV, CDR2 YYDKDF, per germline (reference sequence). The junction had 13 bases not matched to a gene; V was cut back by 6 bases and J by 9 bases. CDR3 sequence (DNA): TGTGCCACCAGGAGGGAAGCGGGAGATAGGAGTGAGCAGTTCTTC. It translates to CATRREAGDRSEQFF.

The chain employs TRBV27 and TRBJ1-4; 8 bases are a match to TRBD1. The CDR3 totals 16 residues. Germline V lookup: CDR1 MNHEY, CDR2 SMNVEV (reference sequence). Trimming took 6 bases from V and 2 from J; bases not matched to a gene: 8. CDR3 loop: CASRGQGIGTNEKLFF. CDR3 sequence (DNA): TGTGCCAGCAGAGGACAGGGAATCGGTACTAATGAAAAACTGTTTTTT. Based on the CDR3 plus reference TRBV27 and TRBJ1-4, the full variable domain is EAQVTQNPRYLITVTGKKLTVTCSQNMNHEYMSWYRQDPGLGLRQIYYSMNVEVTDKGDVPEGYKVSRKEKRNFPLILESPSPNQTSLYFCASRGQGIGTNEKLFFGSGTQLSVL.

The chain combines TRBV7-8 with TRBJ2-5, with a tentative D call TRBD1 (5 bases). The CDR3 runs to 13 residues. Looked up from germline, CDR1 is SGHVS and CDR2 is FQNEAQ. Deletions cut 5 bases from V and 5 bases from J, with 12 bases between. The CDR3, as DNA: TGTGCCAGCAGCCGGAACAGGTGGGAGACCCAGTACTTC. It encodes CASSRNRWETQYF.

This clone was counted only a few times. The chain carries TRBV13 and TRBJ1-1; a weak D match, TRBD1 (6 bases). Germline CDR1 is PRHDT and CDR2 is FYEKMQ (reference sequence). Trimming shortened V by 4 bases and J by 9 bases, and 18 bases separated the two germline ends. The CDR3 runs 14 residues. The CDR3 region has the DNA TGTGCCAGCAGCTCCCGACAGGCCCGCGGACAAGCTTTCTTT. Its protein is CASSSRQARGQAFF.

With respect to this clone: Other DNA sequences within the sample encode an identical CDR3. DNA for the CDR3: TGTGCCAGCAGTCCGCCCGGGACAGGGGGCTACGAGCAGTACTTC. The encoded protein is CASSPPGTGGYEQYF. The genes are TRBV28 and TRBJ2-7, with 11 bases that match TRBD1. CDR3 length equals 15 residues. The germline gives CDR1 MDHEN, CDR2 SYDVKM. V gave up 5 bases and J gave up 3 bases; unmatched junction bases: 6.